The entry below describes one TCR beta chain. What it recognizes is unknown. Each of the donors had 8 to 10 milliliters of peripheral blood drawn into EDTA-treated Vacutainer tubes. Per-sample PBMC isolation yielded at least 6 million cells. The authors ran a second PCR of 7 to 11 cycles using a sample-barcoded 5' primer and a J-beta primer mix. Tags on each cDNA molecule came from a template-switch adaptor with 12 random nucleotides. TCRdb reanalysed the 5' RACE reads using MiXCR and keeps one entry per CDR3 protein. Altogether around 1,500,000 distinct CDR3 sequences are present, approximately 40% being singletons, with the ten largest covering around 8%. Germline CDR1 is DFQATT and CDR2 is SNEGSKA (reference sequence). V shed 3 bases and J shed 1 base, with 16 bases lying between them. This CDR3 is built from 15 residues. The data were taken from a study of blood T cells in healthy people across ages.

The study, taken as a whole, reports: Naive CD4+ cell counts and diversity both ran higher in long-lived than in aged donors.

The chain uses TRBV20-1 and TRBJ2-7; no clear D gene. Sequenced input: blood. The receptor's source is a woman between 18 and 30 years old in good health. The CDR3 sequence: CSASLLLTNSYEQYF. DNA of the CDR3: TGCAGTGCTAGCCTCCTTTTGACGAATTCCTACGAGCAGTACTTC.